Sequencing of this T cell receptor beta chain was carried out in a study of neurological immune-mediated disorders (dated by TCRdb to between 2018 and 2021). As for the study more broadly: Among the approximately 34 multiple sclerosis patients, roughly 31 had relapsing-remitting MS and 3 had secondary progressive MS. The cohort comprised roughly 65 subjects: roughly 14 HAM/TSP patients, around 35 multiple sclerosis patients and about 20 healthy controls. Using UMI-based sequencing, the study compared peripheral blood TCR-beta repertoires from patients with HTLV-I-associated myelopathy (HAM/TSP), patients with multiple sclerosis, and healthy controls. The approximately 99 TCR-beta libraries included longitudinal samples, technical triplicates and paired sorted CD4+ and CD8+ T-cell subsets alongside PBMC samples.

Unsorted PBMC libraries were generated from 2 million PBMCs stored in RNAlater at -80 °C until RNA extraction. Multiple sclerosis patients were enrolled in a US clinical protocol under which disease progression was evaluated by magnetic resonance imaging. Peripheral blood was subjected to Ficoll-Hypaque density gradient centrifugation to isolate PBMCs, which were then cryopreserved in liquid nitrogen. cDNA synthesis used template-switch 5'RACE with a primer carrying a 10-nucleotide random unique molecular identifier tagging each TCR transcript. Every sequencing run yielded over 170 million TCR-beta sequences covering 15-18 subjects. The RNeasy kit was used to extract total RNA. TCR-beta VDJ regions were amplified with primers for the TCR constant region and the 5'RACE anchor, using the KAPA Real-time Library Amplification kit. A first PCR added sample indexes and Illumina adaptors, and a second PCR then raised library yield. After purification with Ampure beads, the TCR product of roughly 650 bp was size-selected on a 2% E-gel SizeSelection system. Library quality was checked on a Bioanalyzer, concentration was measured with Qubit, and libraries were quantified with the Kapa Library Quantification kit before pooling. An Illumina HiSeq 2500 sequenced the libraries paired-end 2 x 150 bp. To increase sequence diversity, about 25-31% phiX was spiked into each library pool. Concerning the study's data processing: Quality-filtered reads were processed with the UMI-based MiGEC pipeline, and over 75% of raw TCR sequences were removed by the MiGEC pipeline during error correction. IMGT germline references were used for alignment of VDJ genes, and clonotypes were defined by a unique CDR3 amino acid sequence together with V-J genes. VDJtools evaluated clonal expansion, Shannon diversity and CDR3 relatedness (CalcPairwiseDistances, ClusterSamples); CLCbio workbench built phylogenetic trees. Clones with at least 8 unique UMIs were defined as expanded, with this threshold being based on coefficient-of-variation modelling across technical triplicates. TCRdb passed the public sequencing reads through fastp at Q25 and MiXCR, retaining productive beta sequences. Rows merge per CDR3 protein into single entries with the most common DNA and genes. In this record, the V and J calls reflect TCRdb's handling and not the investigators' own analysis. The table for this sample lists tens of thousands of distinct CDR3 sequences; more than 1.3% of them were counted only once. Around 9% of the sample rests with the top ten.

Broad study findings and their caveats: In phylogenetic analysis, the repertoires of 18 of 34 MS patients grouped into a cluster of related CDR3 sequences, which suggests a possible signature at the repertoire level. The MS cluster was not associated with any clinical or MRI features, and the authors stated that larger cohorts are needed. Across subjects, expanded clones never shared an identical CDR3 amino acid sequence, which suggests that the TCR-beta repertoires in every group were private. TCR clonal expansion was highest in HAM/TSP patients and lowest in MS patients, with MS patients falling below even healthy controls.

Reading the germline V gene (reference sequence) gives CDR1 DFQATT and CDR2 SNEGSKA. V is cut by 3 bases and J by 0 bases, and the space between the germline ends is 9 bases. The CDR3 runs 14 residues from the cysteine to the phenylalanine. Kept here is only the CDR3 DNA, which spans 42 bases and is read in frame from base 1. This clonotype showed up many times. No antigen is known for it. It has no much larger one-base neighbor in the sample; base qualities were not kept. The chain couples TRBV20-1 to TRBJ1-3, with TRBD1 perhaps the D gene, on 5 matching bases. This clonotype was sampled from a woman aged 25 to 45 with multiple sclerosis. The sequencing sample was made of PBMCs. Here is the DNA: TGCAGTGCTAGGTCCAGGGTCTCTGGAAACACCATATATTTT. Translated, this is CSARSRVSGNTIYF.